The clone carrying this TCR beta chain has a single count. At the DNA level, this CDR3 is encoded by other sequences in the same sample as well. Generated by immunoSEQ multiplex PCR, the TCRdb table keeps only in-frame clones and is missing some. The data show around 170,000 clones, 86% seen once. This entry comes from a study of blood T cell repertoires in COVID-19. Study background: Sites in the United States, Italy and Spain provided acute and convalescent COVID-19 samples. Sources were T cells, B-cell-depleted T cells, or PBMCs; the material itself was cDNA or gDNA.

V was pared by 4 bases and J by 1 base, with 9 bases between. CDR1 is SGHRS, CDR2 YFSETQ, per germline. The CDR3 consists of 14 residues. The chain is built from TRBV5-1 and TRBJ1-3; D may be TRBD1 (6 bases). This clonotype was obtained from an older woman with acute or convalescent COVID-19. The sequenced material came from peripheral blood. CDR3 sequence (DNA): TGCGCCAGCAGCACGAGGGGGTCTGGAAACACCATATATTTT. Residues: CASSTRGSGNTIYF.